This T cell receptor (beta chain) was retrieved from a study of shared clonotypes between healthy human individuals. Per the germline V gene, CDR1 is WNHNN and CDR2 is SYGVQD (reference sequence). V lost 3 bases and J lost 2, with 13 bases in between. The CDR3 has 15 amino acids. This clone has just a few counts. CD8 cells regarded as naive lacked CD45RO, were positively chosen for CCR7, and omitted terminally differentiated effector memory CD45RA+ cells. TCRdb keeps only in-frame clones here, not all; method: immunoSEQ multiplex PCR. Of 2 million to 2.5 million clones in the sample, about 94% were seen once.

The chain joins TRBV10-1 to TRBJ1-1; possible D gene TRBD1, 6 bases. The sample comprised naive CD8+ T cells sorted from blood. This clonotype was sampled from a young man in good health. CDR3 amino acids: CASSDPGTPNTEAFF. As DNA, the CDR3 is TGCGCCAGCAGTGACCCCGGGACACCAAACACTGAAGCTTTCTTT.